What follows are 27 T cell receptor beta chains derived from one specimen sequenced in a study of blood T cell repertoires in COVID-19. The protocol was immunoSEQ multiplex PCR, while the TCRdb copy is restricted to in-frame clones and leaves out a portion. This table holds more than 95,000 clones, roughly nine tenths found once. What was sequenced was peripheral blood. Source of these receptors: a human donor with active COVID-19. The donor label of this sample is uncertain.

The CDR3 protein is CASSYGGASYEQYF. DNA of the CDR3: TGTGCCAGCAGCTACGGGGGGGCCTCCTACGAGCAGTACTTC. The rearrangement joins TRBV5-4 to TRBJ2-7; 8 nucleotides match TRBD2. V trimming: 3 bases; J trimming: 0 bases; junction bases outside the gene matches: 2. From germline, CDR1 is SGHNT and CDR2 YYREEE (reference sequence). CDR3 length equals 14 residues.

This CDR3 is CASSIGGQPQFYEQYF. CDR3 DNA sequence: TGTGCCAGTAGTATAGGGGGCCAGCCTCAATTCTACGAGCAGTACTTC. The chain is built from TRBV19 and TRBJ2-7; possibly TRBD1 for D (5 bases). There are 16 residues in the CDR3. Germline V gene lookup returns CDR1 LNHDA and CDR2 SQIVND (reference sequence). V lost 1 base, J lost 3 bases, and 16 bases lay in between. Full variable domain (missing parts from reference TRBV19 and TRBJ2-7): DGGITQSPKYLFRKEGQNVTLSCEQNLNHDAMYWYRQDPGQGLRLIYYSQIVNDFQKGDIAEGYSVSREKKESFPLTVTSAQKNPTAFYLCASSIGGQPQFYEQYFGPGTRLTVT.

V and J are TRBV3-1 (or the pseudogene TRBV3-2) and TRBJ2-3; D perhaps matches TRBD2 (6 bases). Trimming pared 4 bases from V and 0 bases from J, leaving 14 bases between. Germline V gives CDR1 LGHDT, CDR2 YNNKEL (reference sequence). There are 16 residues in the CDR3. CDR3 bases: TGTGCCAGCAGCCCCCAAGCGGGCCCTAGCACAGATACGCAGTATTTT. Translation gives CASSPQAGPSTDTQYF.

A single count supports this clone. The J gene is TRBJ2-3, the V gene TRBV10-2; a possible D gene is TRBD2 (5 bases). Trimming took 2 bases from V and 2 from J, leaving 11 bases between them. The germline V gene encodes CDR1 WSHSY and CDR2 SAAADI. CDR3 length: 15 amino acids. In nucleotides, the CDR3 is TGCGCCAGCAGTGAGGACGGGGTGAACACAGATACGCAGTATTTT. Its protein product is CASSEDGVNTDTQYF.

The rearrangement uses TRBV5-1 and TRBJ2-3, with a possible D match to TRBD2 (6 bases). Trimming took off 4 bases at V and 5 bases at J, with 11 bases between the two ends. Looked up from germline, CDR1 is SGHRS and CDR2 is YFSETQ. CDR3 length: 13 residues. The CDR3 nucleotides read TGCGCCAGCAGCGGGACGGGACTAGATACGCAGTATTTT. Its protein is CASSGTGLDTQYF.

On this clone itself: The junction shows a germline mismatch at one end, possibly a read error. The V call is TRBV7-2, the J call TRBJ2-5; 7 bases agree with TRBD2. Germline CDR1 SGHTA, CDR2 FQGNSA. The CDR3 extends over 15 amino acids. The CDR3 DNA is TGTGCCAGCAGCTTAGCGGGACTAACTGAAGAGGCCCAGTACTTC. This translates into CASSLAGLTEEAQYF.

The chain has TRBV7-9 and TRBJ2-2; no definite D call. Germline V lookup: CDR1 SEHNR, CDR2 FQNEAQ (reference sequence). The CDR3 loop spans 17 amino acids. The ends were cut back, 5 bases at V and 6 bases at J, with 22 bases in the middle. The CDR3 DNA reads TGTGCCAGCAGCCAAAAACGAGGATGGTATGACGCCGGGGAGCTGTTTTTT. Translating gives CASSQKRGWYDAGELFF.

The chain combines TRBV7-9 with TRBJ2-7, with 8 positions matching TRBD1. J gave up 1 base and V 5 bases, and 4 bases lay outside the gene matches. The germline CDR1 and CDR2 sequences are SEHNR and FQNEAQ (reference sequence). There are 14 residues in the CDR3. CDR3 residues: CASSPRTGSYEQYF. CDR3 nucleotide sequence: TGTGCCAGCAGCCCCCGGACAGGGTCCTACGAGCAGTACTTC.

The chain is built from TRBV6-6 and TRBJ1-5; D is ambiguous. CDR1 is MNHNY, CDR2 SVGAGI, per germline (reference sequence). Trimming took off 7 bases at V and 2 bases at J, with 15 bases between the two ends. This CDR3 region has 15 residues. The CDR3 DNA is TGTGCCAGCACGTCTCCGCGGGGAGGCAATCAGCCCCAGCATTTT. Translated, it gives CASTSPRGGNQPQHF.

DNA for the CDR3: TGTGCCAGCGTGAAGGGGGCCGGCACCGGGGAGCTGTTTTTT. Translating gives CASVKGAGTGELFF. This chain joins TRBV3-1 (or the pseudogene TRBV3-2) and TRBJ2-2; 7 bases align to TRBD1. The length of the CDR3 is 14 residues. CDR1 and CDR2 from the germline V gene are LGHDT and YNNKEL (reference sequence). J was trimmed by 4 bases and V by 8 bases; bases with no gene match: 7.

The rearrangement uses TRBV4-1 and TRBJ2-3, with D unclear. The CDR3 contains 15 residues. The V gene's germline CDR1 is MGHRA and CDR2 YSYEKL. V shed 3 bases and J shed 1 base, with 11 bases lying between them. The CDR3 loop is CASSQIGLGTDTQYF. In DNA form, the CDR3 reads TGCGCCAGCAGCCAGATCGGCCTAGGCACAGATACGCAGTATTTT.

This clone was observed a few times. The CDR3 DNA is TGTGCCAGCAGGACAGGGGTAGGCCCCTACGAGCAGTACTTC. Its protein product is CASRTGVGPYEQYF. The J gene is TRBJ2-7, the V gene TRBV6-5, with 8 bases fitting TRBD1. Trimming cost V 6 bases and J 2 bases; bases outside gene matches: 6. The CDR3 is 14 residues long. Looked up from germline, CDR1 is MNHEY and CDR2 is SVGAGI.

The chain combines TRBV7-2 with TRBJ1-1; the D gene is possibly TRBD1 (5 bases). The length of the CDR3 is 14 residues. Germline values: CDR1 SGHTA, CDR2 FQGNSA. The V end lost 1 base, the J end lost 1 base, and 7 bases lay between the germline ends. The CDR3 coding sequence is TGTGCCAGCAGCTTAGTCGGGGGGAACACTGAAGCTTTCTTT. Amino acid sequence: CASSLVGGNTEAFF.

The rearrangement links TRBV15 to TRBJ1-5; TRBD1 aligns across 8 bases. CDR1 is LNHNV, CDR2 YYDKDF, per germline (reference sequence). Trimming removed 7 bases from V and 11 bases from J; junction bases left unmatched: 10. The CDR3 runs to 13 residues. The CDR3 region is CATTPDRARTQHF. The CDR3 DNA reads as TGTGCCACCACCCCGGACAGGGCGAGGACCCAGCATTTT.

The CDR3 protein is CAISEGASGEKLFF. The CDR3, as DNA: TGTGCCATCAGTGAGGGGGCGTCTGGGGAAAAACTGTTTTTT. V gene TRBV10-3 combines with J gene TRBJ1-4; D possibly corresponds to TRBD1 (5 bases). The CDR3 extends over 14 amino acids. Germline CDR1 is ENHRY and CDR2 is SYGVKD. Trimming stripped 2 bases from V and 8 bases from J, with 12 bases between.

Written as DNA, the CDR3 is TGTGCCAGCAGGGCGGACAGGGCCGCTTTCAATCAGCCCCAGCATTTT. It specifies CASRADRAAFNQPQHF. This rearrangement joins TRBV2 to TRBJ1-5; 8 nucleotides align to TRBD1. Germline V lookup: CDR1 SNHLY, CDR2 FYNNEI. The CDR3 is made up of 16 amino acids. V was pared by 6 bases and J by 3 bases, with 10 bases of the junction left unmatched.

This chain uses TRBV9 with TRBJ2-3, with a tentative D call TRBD1 (6 bases). The CDR3 covers 15 residues. Germline V gene lookup returns CDR1 SGDLS and CDR2 YYNGEE. The V end was cut by 0 bases, the J end by 0 bases, with 8 bases between. CDR3 DNA: TGTGCCAGCAGCGTAGTGGGGGCGAGCACAGATACGCAGTATTTT. It yields the protein CASSVVGASTDTQYF.

This sequence joins TRBV24-1 and TRBJ2-3, with D possibly being TRBD2 (7 bases). Germline V gene sequence: CDR1 KGHDR, CDR2 SFDVKD. The germline V and J ends were trimmed by 3 bases and 4 bases, with 13 bases remaining between them. The CDR3 has 15 residues. For the CDR3, the DNA is TGTGCCACCAGTGATCCCCGGGGGGCCGCAGATACGCAGTATTTT. Translating it yields CATSDPRGAADTQYF.

The V call is TRBV19, the J call TRBJ1-5; D is uncertain. Looked up from germline, CDR1 is LNHDA and CDR2 is SQIVND (reference sequence). With 3 bases removed from V and 4 bases from J, the gap between germline ends came to 22 bases. The CDR3 contains 18 residues. In nucleotides, the CDR3 is TGTGCCAGTAGTATTTTGAAAGGACTAGGAGGGTCTAATCAGCCCCAGCATTTT. Its translation: CASSILKGLGGSNQPQHF.

V and J are TRBV5-6 and TRBJ2-1; 14 bases fit TRBD2. Germline-derived CDR1 and CDR2 are SGHDT and YYEEEE. The CDR3 length is 17 residues. Germline trimming cut 4 bases from V and 6 bases from J; bases unmatched to any gene: 9. The CDR3 reads CASSKGLAGVFINEQFF. DNA of the CDR3: TGTGCCAGCAGCAAGGGACTAGCGGGGGTGTTTATCAATGAGCAGTTCTTC.

The chain employs TRBV21-1 and TRBJ1-5; the table's D call TRBD1 went unverified against the DNA. TRBV21-1 is termed a pseudogene. The CDR3 runs 16 residues. CDR3 sequence (DNA): TGTGCCAGCAGCAAAGAGGACAGGGTACTATGGCAGCCCCAGCATTTT. It encodes CASSKEDRVLWQPQHF.

The chain employs TRBV19 and TRBJ2-1; TRBD1 matches at 7 bases. Germline values: CDR1 LNHDA, CDR2 SQIVND (reference sequence). J gave up 2 bases and V 7 bases, and 11 bases lay outside the gene matches. The CDR3 covers 16 residues. The CDR3 loop is CASTPFRDRPYNEQFF. The CDR3 DNA reads TGTGCCAGTACCCCATTCCGGGACAGACCCTACAATGAGCAGTTCTTC.

The chain uses TRBV4-2 and TRBJ2-2; TRBD2 matches 11 bases. With 4 bases clipped from V and 2 bases from J, the junction kept 9 bases outside the gene matches. This CDR3 region has 18 residues. CDR1 is LGHNA, CDR2 YNFKEQ, per germline. Here the CDR3 DNA reads TGTGCCAGCAGCCCCCTAGCTAGCGGGGGGCCTAACACCGGGGAGCTGTTTTTT. Translated, it gives CASSPLASGGPNTGELFF.

The chain uses TRBV30 and TRBJ2-7; TRBD1 matches at 8 bases. The CDR3 totals 15 residues. With V trimmed by 0 bases and J by 5 bases, 9 bases remained unmatched. In germline, CDR1 is GTSNPN, CDR2 SVGIG (reference sequence). This CDR3 is CAWSVPGQVGHEQYF. In DNA, the CDR3 is TGTGCCTGGAGTGTACCGGGACAGGTCGGCCACGAGCAGTACTTC.

The rearrangement uses TRBV6-5 and TRBJ1-1; tentative D call: TRBD1 (5 bases). The CDR3 has 13 residues. V was clipped by 6 bases and J by 4 bases, with 12 bases between them. Germline loops: CDR1 MNHEY, CDR2 SVGAGI. The CDR3 DNA sequence: TGTGCCAGCAGGGGGGGGATGGGCACTGAAGCTTTCTTT. Encoded protein: CASRGGMGTEAFF.

The chain is built from TRBV6-2 or TRBV6-3 and TRBJ2-7, with D maybe TRBD2 (5 bases). The germline V gene encodes CDR1 MNHEY and CDR2 SVGEGT. The V end lost 2 bases, the J end lost 0 bases, and 14 bases lay between the germline ends. The CDR3 has 16 amino acids. Here the CDR3 DNA reads TGTGCCAGCAGTTACCGGGAAGCCTTAAGCTCCTACGAGCAGTACTTC. Translated: CASSYREALSSYEQYF.

The V gene is TRBV10-2, the J gene TRBJ2-7, with 9 bases that match TRBD1. The germline V gene has CDR1 WSHSY and CDR2 SAAADI. The CDR3 totals 13 residues. Unmatched junction bases numbered 4, after V lost 8 bases and J lost 2 bases. The CDR3: CASGWTGAYEQYF. In DNA, the CDR3 is TGCGCCAGCGGGTGGACAGGGGCCTACGAGCAGTACTTC.